This TCR beta chain was documented in a study of T cell responses to AZD1222 COVID-19 vaccine. Using immunoSEQ multiplex PCR, the repertoire was profiled, and TCRdb retains in-frame clones only, with some absent. The data show around 80,000 clones, around 88% seen once. The V and J ends lost 4 bases and 0 bases respectively, with 19 bases between them. CDR1 MDHEN and CDR2 SYDVKM come from the germline V gene. The CDR3 has 18 amino acids. This TCR came from an adult in good health. This specimen was peripheral blood, taken on day 0 of AZD1222 vaccination. The genes are TRBV28 and TRBJ2-1; D is uncertain. The CDR3 DNA reads TGTGCCAGCAGTTACCCAGCCTTCGGCAAGAGCTCCTACAATGAGCAGTTCTTC. Translated, it gives CASSYPAFGKSSYNEQFF. Variable domain in full (rest from reference TRBV28 and TRBJ2-1): DVKVTQSSRYLVKRTGEKVFLECVQDMDHENMFWYRQDPGLGLRLIYFSYDVKMKEKGDIPEGYSVSREKKERFSLILESASTNQTSMYLCASSYPAFGKSSYNEQFFGPGTRLTVL.